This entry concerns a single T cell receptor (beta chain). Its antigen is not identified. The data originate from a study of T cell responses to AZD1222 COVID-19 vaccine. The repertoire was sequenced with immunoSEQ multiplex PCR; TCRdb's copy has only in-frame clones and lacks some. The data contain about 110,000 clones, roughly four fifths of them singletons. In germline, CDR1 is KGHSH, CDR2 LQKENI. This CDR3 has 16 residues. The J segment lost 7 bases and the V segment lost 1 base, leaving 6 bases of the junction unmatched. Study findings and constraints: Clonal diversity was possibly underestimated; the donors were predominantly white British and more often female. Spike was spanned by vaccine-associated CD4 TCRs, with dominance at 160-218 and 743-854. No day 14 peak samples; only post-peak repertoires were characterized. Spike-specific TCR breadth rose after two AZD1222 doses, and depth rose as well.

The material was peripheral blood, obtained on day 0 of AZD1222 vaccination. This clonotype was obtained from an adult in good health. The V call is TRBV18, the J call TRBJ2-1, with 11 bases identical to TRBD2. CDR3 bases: TGTGCCAGCTCACCACAGTTAGCGGGAGGGCGTAATGAGCAGTTCTTC. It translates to CASSPQLAGGRNEQFF.